Each of the 11 T cell receptor beta chains below was sequenced from the same sample in a study of shared clonotypes between healthy human individuals. Generated by immunoSEQ multiplex PCR, the TCRdb table keeps only in-frame clones and is missing some. The data show some 660,000 clones, more than 70% seen once. Sequencing was carried out using memory CD4+ T cells sorted from blood. Noted subset: CD45RA-negative fraction. The receptors originated from a woman in her 30s in good health.

As to this clone: A much larger clone sits a single nucleotide away, making a read error possible. This chain links TRBV7-9 with TRBJ1-1, with D perhaps TRBD1 (5 bases). There are 13 residues in the CDR3. Germline assignment: CDR1 SEHNR and CDR2 FQNEAQ (reference sequence). V was trimmed by 1 base and J by 3 bases, leaving 6 bases between them. In DNA, the CDR3 is TGTGCCAGCAGCTTAGGGGACTACACTGAAGCTTTCTTT. Its protein product is CASSLGDYTEAFF.

To note about this clone: Distinct nucleotide sequences in the sample also encode this CDR3. This sequence joins TRBV18 and TRBJ2-1; TRBD1 matches at 10 bases. This CDR3 contains 13 residues. Germline V gene sequence: CDR1 KGHSH, CDR2 LQKENI. V was pared by 4 bases and J by 7 bases, with 1 base of the junction left unmatched. CDR3 sequence reads: CASSRTGGNEQFF. The CDR3 coding sequence is TGTGCCAGCTCACGGACAGGGGGAAATGAGCAGTTCTTC.

The chain combines TRBV18 with TRBJ2-3, with TRBD1 as a possible D gene (5 bases). The CDR3 totals 15 residues. CDR1 and CDR2 (germline): KGHSH, LQKENI. The V end lost 4 bases, the J end lost 1 base, and 12 bases lay between the germline ends. The CDR3 sequence: CASSRWTRGTDTQYF. The CDR3, as DNA: TGTGCCAGCTCACGTTGGACAAGGGGCACAGATACGCAGTATTTT.

V is TRBV2 and J is TRBJ2-3, with D unresolved. The CDR3 sequence is 16 residues long. Trimming took 2 bases from V and 5 from J, leaving 17 bases between them. Per germline, CDR1 SNHLY and CDR2 FYNNEI. The CDR3 protein is CASSEFADTTGDTQYF. The CDR3 DNA sequence: TGTGCCAGCAGTGAATTCGCGGATACTACTGGAGATACGCAGTATTTT.

The CDR3 here is CASSSPTSGRAERELFF. DNA for the CDR3: TGCGCCAGCTCCTCCCCCACTAGCGGGAGGGCCGAGAGGGAGCTGTTTTTT. The rearrangement links TRBV4-1 to TRBJ2-2; TRBD2 matches at 13 bases. Germline V gene sequence: CDR1 MGHRA, CDR2 YSYEKL. There are 17 residues in the CDR3. With 8 bases clipped from V and 9 bases from J, the junction kept 15 bases outside the gene matches.

This clone was observed a few times. The CDR3: CASSYSRGDVCYEQYF. Written as DNA, the CDR3 is TGTGCCAGCAGTTACTCGAGGGGAGACGTATGTTACGAGCAGTACTTC. The chain links TRBV6-7 to TRBJ2-7; D is tentatively TRBD1 or TRBD2 (5 bases each). TRBV6-7 falls under the ORF class, with uncertain function. The V and J ends lost 0 bases and 4 bases respectively, with 16 bases between them. CDR3 length equals 16 residues.

This clone was recorded many times. The chain links TRBV9 to TRBJ2-7; 7 positions match TRBD1. There are 14 residues in the CDR3. After removal of 4 bases from V and 0 bases from J, the junction contained 4 bases not matched to a gene. Germline V lookup: CDR1 SGDLS, CDR2 YYNGEE. CDR3 sequence reads: CASSRTGYSYEQYF. In DNA, the CDR3 is TGTGCCAGCAGCCGGACAGGTTACTCCTACGAGCAGTACTTC.

This chain links TRBV20-1 with TRBJ1-2; D might be TRBD1 (6 bases). Germline CDR1 DFQATT, CDR2 SNEGSKA (reference sequence). The CDR3 covers 11 residues. Written as DNA, the CDR3 is TGCATTAGTAGGGGGGGTAGTGGCTACACCTTC. Its translation is CISRGGSGYTF.

This clone was picked up a small number of times. The chain employs TRBV11-1 and TRBJ2-7; TRBD1 matches 7 bases. The germline V gene encodes CDR1 SGHAT and CDR2 FQDESV (reference sequence). The length of the CDR3 is 14 residues. Trimming took 5 bases from V and 3 from J; bases not matched to a gene: 7. The CDR3 reads CASSPGQVGYEQYF. As DNA, the CDR3 is TGTGCCAGCAGCCCTGGACAGGTGGGCTACGAGCAGTACTTC.

The chain joins TRBV7-8 to TRBJ1-1; D is unclear. The V end lost 0 bases, the J end lost 4 bases, and 15 bases lay between the germline ends. Looked up from germline, CDR1 is SGHVS and CDR2 is FQNEAQ. CDR3 length: 16 amino acids. The CDR3 loop reads CASSLAGQIRTTEAFF. The DNA for the CDR3 is TGTGCCAGCAGCTTAGCAGGCCAAATACGTACCACTGAAGCTTTCTTT.

This clone was counted a few times. The gene calls are TRBV2 and TRBJ2-1, with TRBD2 matching over 11 bases. Germline CDR1 is SNHLY and CDR2 is FYNNEI. The CDR3 sequence is 15 residues long. V lost 6 bases, J lost 9 bases, and 10 bases stayed unmatched. Here the CDR3 reads CASSRTSGSSGEQFF. The CDR3 region has the DNA TGTGCCAGCAGCCGTACTAGCGGGAGTAGCGGTGAGCAGTTCTTC.